One and the same sample provided the 14 T cell receptor beta chains below, sequenced in a study of shared clonotypes between healthy human individuals. Sequencing was performed with immunoSEQ multiplex PCR; in TCRdb, only in-frame clones are kept and a portion is missing. The sample has about 1.5 million clones; 95% to 99% are singletons. The sample taken for sequencing was naive CD4+ T cells sorted from blood. Indicated subset: CD45RA+ positively selected. Every receptor here comes from a man aged 25 to 40 in good health.

This chain joins TRBV6-1 and TRBJ1-4; D is undetermined. Trimming removed 5 bases from V and 0 bases from J, with 10 bases in between. This CDR3 has 15 amino acids. Germline assignment: CDR1 MNHNS and CDR2 SASEGT. In nucleotides, the CDR3 is TGTGCCAGCAGTTTCAAGGTTGCAACTAATGAAAAACTGTTTTTT. This gives the protein CASSFKVATNEKLFF.

The CDR3 coding sequence is TGTGCCACCAGGCCCTCAGGAAGGGAGCTGTTTTTT. Translation gives CATRPSGRELFF. The chain is built from TRBV2 and TRBJ2-2; no firm D call. CDR3 size: 12 residues. Germline loops: CDR1 SNHLY, CDR2 FYNNEI. Trimming removed 10 bases at V and 9 bases at J, with 15 bases between.

The rearrangement links TRBV5-4 to TRBJ2-3, with 7 bases identical to TRBD2. The V segment lost 4 bases and the J segment 6 bases; nucleotides outside the gene matches: 11. Looked up from germline, CDR1 is SGHNT and CDR2 is YYREEE (reference sequence). The CDR3 loop spans 15 amino acids. This CDR3 is CASSELAVGGDTQYF. The CDR3 region has the DNA TGTGCCAGCAGCGAGCTAGCGGTGGGGGGGGATACGCAGTATTTT.

The V and J genes are TRBV5-6 and TRBJ2-7; D is possibly TRBD2 (5 bases). Trimming left V 4 bases short and J 0 bases short, with 17 bases between. Germline-derived CDR1 and CDR2 are SGHDT and YYEEEE. The CDR3 covers 16 residues. CDR3 nucleotides: TGTGCCAGCAGCCTTATTAGCGCGACGAGCTCCTACGAGCAGTACTTC. This codes for CASSLISATSSYEQYF.

In DNA, the CDR3 is TGTGCCAGCAGTCCACCTTATAACGGGAGGGAGACCCAGTACTTC. Its translation: CASSPPYNGRETQYF. The J gene is TRBJ2-5, the V gene TRBV28; 7 nucleotides match TRBD2. Trimming cost V 5 bases and J 5 bases; bases outside gene matches: 11. Germline V gene sequence: CDR1 MDHEN, CDR2 SYDVKM. The CDR3 sequence is 15 residues long. The variable domain in full, with the rest retrieved from reference TRBV28 and TRBJ2-5, is DVKVTQSSRYLVKRTGEKVFLECVQDMDHENMFWYRQDPGLGLRLIYFSYDVKMKEKGDIPEGYSVSREKKERFSLILESASTNQTSMYLCASSPPYNGRETQYFGPGTRLLVL.

This chain connects TRBV5-1 to TRBJ2-6, with TRBD1 as a possible D gene (6 bases). From germline, CDR1 is SGHRS and CDR2 YFSETQ. Between the trimmed V and J ends, which lost 5 bases and 1 base, there was a span of 7 bases. This CDR3 spans 14 amino acids. The CDR3, as DNA: TGCGCCAGCAGAGGACAGTCTGGGGCCAACGTCCTGACTTTC. Translation: CASRGQSGANVLTF.

This clone has just one count. The V gene is TRBV19, the J gene TRBJ1-2; TRBD1 is a possible D gene (5 bases). Trimming cost V 7 bases and J 0 bases, with 15 bases left between them. The CDR3 sequence is 15 residues long. Germline-derived CDR1 and CDR2 are LNHDA and SQIVND (reference sequence). Here the CDR3 DNA reads TGTGCCAGTAAAACTGGGGCAGGGACTAACTATGGCTACACCTTC. As protein: CASKTGAGTNYGYTF.

The DNA for the CDR3 is TGTGCCAGCAGCCCGATGACAGGGTCAGGCCGCGAGCAGTACTTC. Translated, it gives CASSPMTGSGREQYF. The genes are TRBV7-2 and TRBJ2-7; 7 bases map to TRBD1. Trimming removed 5 bases from V and 6 bases from J; junction bases left unmatched: 13. This CDR3 contains 15 residues. CDR1 and CDR2 (germline): SGHTA, FQGNSA.

The chain has TRBV21-1 and TRBJ1-4. TRBV21-1 is listed as a pseudogene. This CDR3 is 18 amino acids long. The CDR3 sequence: CASLEKLEGREDCEKLFF. CDR3 nucleotides: TGTGCCAGTTTGGAAAAACTAGAGGGCAGGGAAGATTGTGAAAAACTGTTTTTT.

The chain joins TRBV28 to TRBJ1-5; the match to TRBD1 covers 9 bases. CDR1 and CDR2 from the germline V gene are MDHEN and SYDVKM. The ends lost 4 bases at V and 6 bases at J; junction bases unmatched: 10. The CDR3 spans 16 residues. This CDR3 reads CASSSLGQGSSQPQHF. The CDR3 DNA is TGTGCCAGCAGTTCCCTCGGACAGGGGTCAAGTCAGCCCCAGCATTTT. Filled out from reference TRBV28 and TRBJ1-5, the complete variable domain reads DVKVTQSSRYLVKRTGEKVFLECVQDMDHENMFWYRQDPGLGLRLIYFSYDVKMKEKGDIPEGYSVSREKKERFSLILESASTNQTSMYLCASSSLGQGSSQPQHFGDGTRLSIL.

J is TRBJ1-2 and V is TRBV25-1; unclear D gene. Trimming took 3 bases from V and 4 from J, leaving 9 bases between them. The CDR3 sequence is 13 residues long. Germline assignment: CDR1 MGHDK and CDR2 SYGVNS. The CDR3 DNA sequence: TGTGCCAGCAGTGACCCCGGTCTCTATGGCTACACCTTC. It specifies CASSDPGLYGYTF.

This rearrangement joins TRBV5-1 to TRBJ1-1; perhaps TRBD1 as D (6 bases). Germline loops: CDR1 SGHRS, CDR2 YFSETQ. The CDR3 contains 14 residues. Trimming cost V 5 bases and J 2 bases, with 13 bases left between them. CDR3 DNA sequence: TGCGCCAGCAGGGAGGGGACATCTAACACTGAAGCTTTCTTT. It encodes CASREGTSNTEAFF.

This clone was detected once. J is TRBJ1-1 and V is TRBV9, with 9 nucleotides matching TRBD1. Looked up from germline, CDR1 is SGDLS and CDR2 is YYNGEE. CDR3 length equals 17 residues. Unmatched junction bases numbered 12, after V lost 0 bases and J lost 6 bases. The CDR3 here is CASSVGLGQGMRAEAFF. Written as DNA, the CDR3 is TGTGCCAGCAGCGTAGGTCTTGGACAGGGGATGCGAGCTGAAGCTTTCTTT.

This chain's CDR3 is CASSSQGYGYGYTF. As DNA, the CDR3 is TGTGCCAGCAGTTCACAGGGGTATGGCTATGGCTACACCTTC. This chain joins TRBV27 and TRBJ1-2; 7 nucleotides align to TRBD1. The J segment lost 4 bases and the V segment lost 4 bases, leaving 6 bases of the junction unmatched. The CDR3 is made up of 14 amino acids. Germline values: CDR1 MNHEY, CDR2 SMNVEV (reference sequence).